The 23 T cell receptor beta chains reported below all come from one sample, sequenced in a study of blood T cell repertoires in COVID-19. Assay: immunoSEQ multiplex PCR; the TCRdb copy retains only in-frame clones and omits some. Here the sample spans fewer than 110,000 clones, about 87% being singletons. The sequencing input was peripheral blood. The source of these receptors is a man aged 45 to 65 with active or convalescent COVID-19.

The rearrangement uses TRBV6-5 and TRBJ1-2; perhaps TRBD1 as D (5 bases). The CDR3 is made up of 12 amino acids. Germline lookup yields CDR1 MNHEY and CDR2 SVGAGI. V was clipped by 7 bases and J by 6 bases, with 12 bases between them. CDR3 protein: CASTQAGNGYTF. For the CDR3, the DNA is TGTGCCAGCACCCAAGCAGGGAATGGCTACACCTTC.

The chain is built from TRBV10-3 and TRBJ1-1; D ambiguous. The CDR3 is 11 residues long. Trimming left V 2 bases short and J 5 bases short, with 3 bases between. Germline CDR1 is ENHRY and CDR2 is SYGVKD. CDR3 sequence: CAISERTEAFF. As DNA, the CDR3 is TGTGCCATCAGTGAGCGTACTGAAGCTTTCTTT.

This clone was found once. The chain recombines TRBV7-2 with TRBJ2-2, with 11 bases lining up with TRBD2. Per the germline V gene, CDR1 is SGHTA and CDR2 is FQGNSA. This CDR3 has 17 amino acids. Trimming cost V 3 bases and J 3 bases; bases outside gene matches: 6. CDR3 sequence (DNA): TGTGCCAGCAGCTTTATAGCGGGAGGGCCGGACACCGGGGAGCTGTTTTTT. Translation gives CASSFIAGGPDTGELFF. The entire variable domain, with the rest obtained from reference TRBV7-2 and TRBJ2-2, is as follows: GAGVSQSPSNKVTEKGKDVELRCDPISGHTALYWYRQSLGQGLEFLIYFQGNSAPDKSGLPSDRFSAERTGGSVSTLTIQRTQQEDSAVYLCASSFIAGGPDTGELFFGEGSRLTVL.

The sample holds one count of this clone. The chain uses TRBV28 and TRBJ2-7, with D hard to call. The CDR3 contains 16 residues. The V end lost 2 bases, the J end lost 1 base, and 15 bases lay between the germline ends. Germline V CDR1 and CDR2: MDHEN, SYDVKM. CDR3 sequence (DNA): TGTGCCAGCAGTTTAGGTACGAGAAGTCGATCCTACGAGCAGTACTTC. Protein product: CASSLGTRSRSYEQYF.

The chain has TRBV5-5 and TRBJ2-5, with TRBD2 matching 8 bases. Germline V gene data show CDR1 as SGHKS and CDR2 as YYEKEE (reference sequence). J was trimmed by 5 bases and V by 2 bases; bases with no gene match: 5. The CDR3 loop spans 14 amino acids. The CDR3 spells CASSFGGGRETQYF. Written as DNA, the CDR3 is TGTGCCAGCAGCTTCGGGGGGGGCCGGGAGACCCAGTACTTC. The complete variable domain, with remaining parts taken from reference TRBV5-5 and TRBJ2-5, reads DAGVTQSPTHLIKTRGQQVTLRCSPISGHKSVSWYQQVLGQGPQFIFQYYEKEERGRGNFPDRFSARQFPNYSSELNVNALLLGDSALYLCASSFGGGRETQYFGPGTRLLVL.

The gene calls are TRBV29-1 and TRBJ2-1; D call uncertain. This CDR3 is 10 amino acids long. CDR1 and CDR2 (germline): SQVTM, ANQGSEA. V was trimmed by 6 bases and J by 15 bases, leaving 15 bases between them. This chain's CDR3 is CSVGGPIRFF. The DNA of the CDR3 is TGCAGCGTCGGCGGCCCGATCCGGTTCTTC.

The rearrangement joins TRBV27 to TRBJ1-6; the match to TRBD1 covers 8 bases. Unmatched junction bases numbered 10, after V lost 6 bases and J lost 6 bases. In germline, CDR1 is MNHEY, CDR2 SMNVEV (reference sequence). CDR3 length: 16 residues. CDR3 sequence (DNA): TGTGCCAGCAGGGCAGGACAGGGTTTATCTAATTCACCCCTCCACTTT. Its protein product is CASRAGQGLSNSPLHF.

The CDR3 DNA follows: TGCGCCAGCTCCCTTCTGGGAGCAAGTGGCACAGATACGCAGTATTTT. It is translated as CASSLLGASGTDTQYF. The chain recombines TRBV5-1 with TRBJ2-3, with D tentatively TRBD2 (5 bases). The CDR3 spans 16 residues. From germline, CDR1 is SGHRS and CDR2 YFSETQ. Trimming cost V 7 bases and J 1 base, with 19 bases left between them.

This chain joins TRBV6-5 and TRBJ2-3; D remains unclear. Trimming took 6 bases from V and 4 from J, leaving 14 bases between them. The germline V gene encodes CDR1 MNHEY and CDR2 SVGAGI. The CDR3 loop spans 14 amino acids. In DNA, the CDR3 is TGTGCCAGCAGGCCAGGTCCTGGGTCAGATACGCAGTATTTT. Translation: CASRPGPGSDTQYF.

The chain recombines TRBV6-6 with TRBJ1-2, with D maybe TRBD1 (5 bases). Germline V gene data show CDR1 as MNHNY and CDR2 as SVGAGI (reference sequence). V was trimmed by 5 bases and J by 4 bases, leaving 17 bases between them. The CDR3 covers 15 residues. The DNA for the CDR3 is TGTGCCAGCAGTCGGGGCTTTGGGCAACCCTATGGCTACACCTTC. Protein sequence: CASSRGFGQPYGYTF.

This clone appeared a single time. The genes are TRBV5-1 and TRBJ2-3, with 9 bases fitting TRBD1. This CDR3 comprises 17 residues. Germline V CDR1 and CDR2: SGHRS, YFSETQ. V lost 5 bases, J lost 6 bases, and 16 bases stayed unmatched. The CDR3, as DNA: TGCGCCAGCAGTTATGGGACAGGGTTGGCTACCGGGGATACGCAGTATTTT. Translated, it gives CASSYGTGLATGDTQYF.

This chain connects TRBV29-1 to TRBJ2-7, with D possibly being TRBD2 (6 bases). V gave up 4 bases and J gave up 0 bases, with 7 bases separating them. Germline CDR1 reads SQVTM; CDR2 reads ANQGSEA. This CDR3 is 12 amino acids long. The DNA for the CDR3 is TGCAGCGTTGGACTAGACTCCTACGAGCAGTACTTC. Its translation: CSVGLDSYEQYF.

V gene TRBV6-5 combines with J gene TRBJ2-5; no firm D call. The CDR3 extends over 14 amino acids. Germline CDR1 reads MNHEY; CDR2 reads SVGAGI. V was trimmed by 4 bases and J by 5 bases, leaving 14 bases between them. CDR3 amino acids: CASSFYQTPETQYF. CDR3 DNA sequence: TGTGCCAGCAGTTTTTACCAGACTCCGGAGACCCAGTACTTC.

The rearrangement uses TRBV2 and TRBJ1-6, with D possibly being TRBD1 (5 bases). This CDR3 spans 14 amino acids. CDR1 is SNHLY, CDR2 FYNNEI, per germline. V lost 3 bases and J lost 8, with 11 bases in between. CDR3 region: CASSDDRYYSPLHF. The CDR3 nucleotides are TGTGCCAGCAGTGACGACAGATATTATTCACCCCTCCACTTT.

For this clone: The sample contains more than one DNA sequence encoding this CDR3. The chain combines TRBV19 with TRBJ2-1; 7 nucleotides line up with TRBD2. CDR1 is LNHDA, CDR2 SQIVND, per germline (reference sequence). Trimming at V came to 6 bases and at J to 4 bases, leaving 9 bases not matched to a gene. This CDR3 has 15 residues. The CDR3 is CASSPRLAPYNEQFF. CDR3 coding DNA: TGTGCCAGTAGCCCCCGACTAGCCCCTTACAATGAGCAGTTCTTC.

In its sample, this clone was seen once. The rearrangement links TRBV24-1 to TRBJ2-7; possible D gene TRBD1, 7 bases. The germline gives CDR1 KGHDR, CDR2 SFDVKD. V gave up 7 bases and J gave up 7 bases, with 13 bases separating them. This CDR3 comprises 12 residues. The DNA for the CDR3 is TGTGCCACCAGCGGCAGGGGGAGGGAGCAGTACTTC. Protein: CATSGRGREQYF.

The V gene is TRBV2, the J gene TRBJ2-7, with 7 bases matching TRBD2. The CDR3 runs 15 residues. CDR1 SNHLY and CDR2 FYNNEI come from the germline V gene. J gave up 0 bases and V 7 bases, and 9 bases lay outside the gene matches. The CDR3 DNA reads as TGTGCCAGCATTCGGGGGGTCAAAAGCTCCTACGAGCAGTACTTC. It codes for CASIRGVKSSYEQYF.

The chain carries TRBV6-6 and TRBJ1-4, with TRBD1 matching over 7 bases. V shed 5 bases and J 8 bases; nucleotides not matched to a gene: 5. CDR3 length: 13 residues. Germline V gene lookup returns CDR1 MNHNY and CDR2 SVGAGI (reference sequence). The CDR3 DNA reads as TGTGCCAGCAGTACCCCGACAGGGGAAAAACTGTTTTTT. Amino acids: CASSTPTGEKLFF.

V and J are TRBV3-1 (or the pseudogene TRBV3-2) and TRBJ1-5; D not resolved. The germline V gene encodes CDR1 LGHDT and CDR2 YNNKEL (reference sequence). The CDR3 loop spans 14 amino acids. V lost 4 bases, J lost 6 bases, and 13 bases lay in between. CDR3 DNA: TGTGCCAGCAGCCCCCAACCGAGAAGTCAGCCCCAGCATTTT. Translation gives CASSPQPRSQPQHF.

V gene TRBV29-1 combines with J gene TRBJ2-2, with 7 bases aligning to TRBD2. Germline lookup yields CDR1 SQVTM and CDR2 ANQGSEA. The V and J ends lost 5 bases and 0 bases, in that order; junction bases with no gene match: 6. The CDR3 runs to 15 residues. CDR3 DNA: TGCAGCGTTATAAAGCGGGGCCCGAACACCGGGGAGCTGTTTTTT. It encodes CSVIKRGPNTGELFF.

The chain joins TRBV2 to TRBJ2-7; 7 bases line up with TRBD1. The V segment lost 8 bases and the J segment 7 bases; nucleotides outside the gene matches: 20. CDR1 and CDR2 from the germline V gene are SNHLY and FYNNEI. The CDR3 loop spans 16 amino acids. The CDR3: CASRPTGVIGLTEQYF. In nucleotides, the CDR3 is TGTGCCAGCCGTCCTACAGGGGTCATCGGATTGACAGAGCAGTACTTC. The full variable domain, with the rest looked up from reference TRBV2 and TRBJ2-7, is EPEVTQTPSHQVTQMGQEVILRCVPISNHLYFYWYRQILGQKVEFLVSFYNNEISEKSEIFDDQFSVERPDGSNFTLKIRSTKLEDSAMYFCASRPTGVIGLTEQYFGPGTRLTVT.

The chain carries TRBV19 and TRBJ1-6, with D possibly being TRBD1 (5 bases). This CDR3 region has 15 residues. V was cut by 6 bases and J by 7 bases, with 16 bases left in between. In germline, CDR1 is LNHDA, CDR2 SQIVND (reference sequence). For the CDR3, the DNA is TGTGCCAGTAGCGACGGCTGGGGCCCCAATTCACCCCTCCACTTT. Translating it yields CASSDGWGPNSPLHF.

The gene calls are TRBV15 and TRBJ2-1; 9 nucleotides agree with TRBD2. The germline CDR1 and CDR2 sequences are LNHNV and YYDKDF (reference sequence). The V gene end was trimmed by 5 bases and the J gene end by 6 bases; junction bases not matched to a gene: 8. This CDR3 contains 15 residues. The CDR3 is CATSSGASGANEQFF. CDR3 bases: TGTGCCACCAGCTCCGGGGCTAGCGGGGCCAATGAGCAGTTCTTC.